Listed here is a single T cell receptor beta chain. Per the study methods: Amplification of reference gene primers provided the estimated nucleated cell counts. Here immunoSEQ multiplex PCR was the method, and the copy in TCRdb shows in-frame clones only, minus some. V and J calls and clone size follow that table, whereas D and trimming were derived from the DNA. The sample lists more than 250,000 clones, 70% to 90% occurring once. The sample originates from a study of blood T cell repertoires in COVID-19. At the level of the study: The United States, Italy and Spain were the sources of the acute and convalescent COVID-19 samples. PBMCs, B-cell-depleted T cells, or T cells were the source of the cDNA or gDNA that made up the material.

Participants spanned ages about 18 to 100 years and resided in roughly 22 US areas. Per germline, CDR1 LGHDT and CDR2 YNNKEL (reference sequence). The CDR3 runs to 14 residues. V was shortened by 3 bases and J by 1 base, with 9 bases between the two germline ends. This sequence originates from a middle-aged woman with acute COVID-19. The rearrangement uses TRBV3-1 (or the pseudogene TRBV3-2) and TRBJ1-1, with a possible D match to TRBD1 (5 bases). Sequencing used PBMCs or T cells enriched from blood (not recorded which). The chain's CDR3 is CASSHWGENTEAFF. CDR3 nucleotides: TGTGCCAGCAGCCATTGGGGGGAGAACACTGAAGCTTTCTTT.